This T cell receptor beta chain emerged from a study of somatic mutations in cytotoxic T cells in rheumatoid arthritis. About the research overall: Using a FACSAria II or Sony SH800, a portion of the V beta antibody-stained T-cell populations were flow-sorted at nearly 100% purity, and among those populations were V beta1+ cells that were then sequenced for TCRB.

To note about this clone: Its antigen is not known.

Per the germline V gene, CDR1 is MNHNS and CDR2 is SASEGT. Trimming cost V 2 bases and J 7 bases, with 17 bases left between them. The CDR3 spans 15 residues. The assay was immunoSEQ multiplex PCR, and TCRdb's table has in-frame clones only and misses some. The sample has approximately 6,700 clones, 70% seen once. Healthy control status was assigned to blood donors, whose median age was approximately 56 years (range about 21-80) and of whom under 60% were female. Study outcomes and limitations: With age, CD8+ clonality increased in rheumatoid arthritis patients, whereas no such increase appeared in healthy controls.

The chain links TRBV6-1 to TRBJ1-1; TRBD1 is a possible D gene (6 bases). The TCR originated in a man aged 35 to 55 in good health. The material sequenced was CD8+ T cells sorted from blood. The CDR3 loop reads CASSELRTQGREAFF. In DNA form, the CDR3 reads TGTGCCAGCAGTGAATTGCGTACACAGGGCCGTGAAGCTTTCTTT.